This T cell receptor beta chain was captured in a study of T cells in women clearing cervical HPV infection. A remark on this clone: Its antigen is not known. The missing CDR3 end, 3 residues past where the read stops, is filled in from the germline J gene.

Germline CDR1 is SGHDT and CDR2 is YYEEEE. The J segment lost 7 bases and the V segment lost 4 bases, leaving 5 bases of the junction unmatched. This CDR3 is built from 14 residues. Study observations and caveats: CIN3+ cases had significantly higher TCR repertoire richness than controls, but evenness did not differ. TRBV6-7 abundance was lower in cases than controls (0.11% versus 0.16%). T-cell numbers per sample were unknown and may explain richness differences.

TCRdb keeps only in-frame clones here, not all; method: immunoSEQ multiplex PCR. The specimen's table records about 48,000 clones. The J gene is TRBJ1-6, the V gene TRBV5-6, with 7 bases fitting TRBD1. The TCR originated in a woman aged 18 to 75 with a cervical HPV16 infection that either progressed to CIN3+ or cleared (not recorded which). The specimen was blood buffy coat. The sequenced CDR3 bases are TGTGCCAGCAGCCCCGGGACAGACAATTCACCC. It translates to CASSPGTDNSP. The complete CDR3 protein is CASSPGTDNSPLHF.